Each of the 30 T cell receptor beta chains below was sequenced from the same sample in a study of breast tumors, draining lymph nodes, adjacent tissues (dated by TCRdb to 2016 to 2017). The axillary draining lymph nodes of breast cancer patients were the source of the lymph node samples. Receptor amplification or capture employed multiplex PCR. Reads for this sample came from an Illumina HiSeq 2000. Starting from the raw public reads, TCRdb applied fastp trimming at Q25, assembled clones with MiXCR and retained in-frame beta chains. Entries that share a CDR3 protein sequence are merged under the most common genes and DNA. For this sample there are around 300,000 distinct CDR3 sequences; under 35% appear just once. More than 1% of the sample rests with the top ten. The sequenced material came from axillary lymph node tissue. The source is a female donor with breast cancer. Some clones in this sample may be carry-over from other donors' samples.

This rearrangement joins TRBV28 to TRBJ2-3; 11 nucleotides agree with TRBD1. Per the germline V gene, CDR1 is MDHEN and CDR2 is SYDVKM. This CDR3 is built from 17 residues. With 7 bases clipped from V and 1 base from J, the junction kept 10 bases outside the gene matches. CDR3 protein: CASTLRDRGKRTDTQYF. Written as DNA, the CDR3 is TGTGCCAGCACCCTCCGGGACAGGGGGAAACGCACAGATACGCAGTATTTT.

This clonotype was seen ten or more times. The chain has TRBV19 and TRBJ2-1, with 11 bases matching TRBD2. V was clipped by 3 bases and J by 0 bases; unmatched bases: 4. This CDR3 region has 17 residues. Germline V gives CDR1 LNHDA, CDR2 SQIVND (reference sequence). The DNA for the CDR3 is TGTGCCAGTAGTATCTCTAGCGGGAGGAGCTCCTACAATGAGCAGTTCTTC. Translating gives CASSISSGRSSYNEQFF.

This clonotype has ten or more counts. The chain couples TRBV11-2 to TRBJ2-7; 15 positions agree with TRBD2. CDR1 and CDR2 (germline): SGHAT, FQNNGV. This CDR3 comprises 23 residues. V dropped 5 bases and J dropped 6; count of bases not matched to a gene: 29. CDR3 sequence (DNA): TGTGCCAGCAGCCGAATCCGGGACAGGGGACTAGCGGGAGGAAACCCGAGGTTGGGCGAGCAGTACTTC. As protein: CASSRIRDRGLAGGNPRLGEQYF.

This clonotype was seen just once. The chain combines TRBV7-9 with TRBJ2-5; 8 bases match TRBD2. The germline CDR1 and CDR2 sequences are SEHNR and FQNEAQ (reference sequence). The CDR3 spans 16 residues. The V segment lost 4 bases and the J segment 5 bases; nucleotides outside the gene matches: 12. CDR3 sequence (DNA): TGTGCCAGCAGCTCCCGGGGGGGGGGGCTTTGTGAGACCCAGTACTTC. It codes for CASSSRGGGLCETQYF.

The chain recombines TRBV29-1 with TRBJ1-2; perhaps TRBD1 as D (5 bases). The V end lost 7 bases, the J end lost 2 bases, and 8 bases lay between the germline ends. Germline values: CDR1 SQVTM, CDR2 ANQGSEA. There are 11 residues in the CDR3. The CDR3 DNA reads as TGCAGCGCGGGGGACAACTATGGCTACACCTTC. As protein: CSAGDNYGYTF.

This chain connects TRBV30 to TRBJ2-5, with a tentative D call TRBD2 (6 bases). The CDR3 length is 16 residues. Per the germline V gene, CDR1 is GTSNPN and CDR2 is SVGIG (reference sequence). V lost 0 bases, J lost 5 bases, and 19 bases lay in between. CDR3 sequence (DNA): TGTGCCTGGAGTGTATTGGCTAGCGCCATAGGGGAGACCCAGTACTTC. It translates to CAWSVLASAIGETQYF.

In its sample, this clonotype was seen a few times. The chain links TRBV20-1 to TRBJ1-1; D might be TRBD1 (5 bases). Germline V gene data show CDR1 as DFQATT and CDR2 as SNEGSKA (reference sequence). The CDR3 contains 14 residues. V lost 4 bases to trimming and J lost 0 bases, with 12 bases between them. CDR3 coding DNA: TGCAGTGCTACAAGACAGCTCATGAACACTGAAGCTTTCTTT. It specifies CSATRQLMNTEAFF.

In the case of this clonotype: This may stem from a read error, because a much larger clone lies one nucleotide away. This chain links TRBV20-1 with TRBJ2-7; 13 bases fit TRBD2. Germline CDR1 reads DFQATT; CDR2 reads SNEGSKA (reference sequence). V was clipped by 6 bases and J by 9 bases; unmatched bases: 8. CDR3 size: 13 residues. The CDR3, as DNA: TGCAGTGCCAGTACTAGCGGGAGGGACGCGCAGTACTTC. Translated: CSASTSGRDAQYF.

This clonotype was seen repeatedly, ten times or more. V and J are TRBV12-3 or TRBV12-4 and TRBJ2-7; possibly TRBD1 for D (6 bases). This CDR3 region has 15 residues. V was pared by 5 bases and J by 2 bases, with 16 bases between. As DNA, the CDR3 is TGTGCCAGCAGTCCCACAGGGTCCCCTACCTACGAGCAGTACTTC. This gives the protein CASSPTGSPTYEQYF.

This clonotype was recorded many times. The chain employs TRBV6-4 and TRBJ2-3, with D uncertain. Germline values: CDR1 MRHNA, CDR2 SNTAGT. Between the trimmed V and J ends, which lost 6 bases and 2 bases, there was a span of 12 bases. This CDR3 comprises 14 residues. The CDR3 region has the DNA TGTGCCAGCAGCATAGAAAGCTTCACAGATACGCAGTATTTT. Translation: CASSIESFTDTQYF.

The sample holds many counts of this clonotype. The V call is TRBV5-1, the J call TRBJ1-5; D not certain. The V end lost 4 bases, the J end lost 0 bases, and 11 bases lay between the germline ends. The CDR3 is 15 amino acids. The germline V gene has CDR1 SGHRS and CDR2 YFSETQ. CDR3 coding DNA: TGCGCCAGCAGCCAGACCCCAGATAGCAATCAGCCCCAGCATTTT. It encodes CASSQTPDSNQPQHF.

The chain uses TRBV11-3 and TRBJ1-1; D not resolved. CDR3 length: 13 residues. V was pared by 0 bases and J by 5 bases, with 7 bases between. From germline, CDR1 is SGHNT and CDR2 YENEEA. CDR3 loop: CASSLEGSTEAFF. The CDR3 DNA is TGTGCCAGCAGCTTAGAGGGGTCGACTGAAGCTTTCTTT.

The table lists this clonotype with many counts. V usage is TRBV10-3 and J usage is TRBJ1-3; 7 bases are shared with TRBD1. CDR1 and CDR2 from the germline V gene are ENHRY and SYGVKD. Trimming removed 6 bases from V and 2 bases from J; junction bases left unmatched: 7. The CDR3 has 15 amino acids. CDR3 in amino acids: CAISKTGVTGNTIYF. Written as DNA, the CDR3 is TGTGCCATCAGCAAAACAGGGGTCACTGGAAACACCATATATTTT.

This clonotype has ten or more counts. CDR3 DNA sequence: TGTGCCAGCAGTGGAGTAGACAGGCCCTATGAGCAGTTCTTC. Translated: CASSGVDRPYEQFF. This chain uses TRBV2 with TRBJ2-1; D is perhaps TRBD1 (6 bases). Trimming cost V 4 bases and J 8 bases, with 15 bases left between them. The V gene's germline CDR1 is SNHLY and CDR2 FYNNEI. CDR3 length equals 14 residues.

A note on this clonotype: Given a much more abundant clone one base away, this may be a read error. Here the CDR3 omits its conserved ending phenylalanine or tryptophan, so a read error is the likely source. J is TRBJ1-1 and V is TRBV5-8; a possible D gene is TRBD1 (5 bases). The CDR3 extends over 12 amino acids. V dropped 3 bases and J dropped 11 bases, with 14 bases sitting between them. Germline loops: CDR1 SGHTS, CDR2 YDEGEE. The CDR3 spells CASSWDRRGAFS. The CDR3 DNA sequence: TGTGCCAGCAGCTGGGACCGGAGGGGCGCTTTCTCT.

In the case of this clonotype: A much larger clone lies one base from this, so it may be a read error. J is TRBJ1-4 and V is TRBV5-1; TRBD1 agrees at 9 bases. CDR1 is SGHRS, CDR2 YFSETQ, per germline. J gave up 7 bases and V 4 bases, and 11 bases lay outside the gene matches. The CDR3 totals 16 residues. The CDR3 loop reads CASSIGGDRDGEKLFF. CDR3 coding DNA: TGCGCCAGCAGCATCGGCGGGGACAGGGACGGTGAAAAACTGTTTTTT.

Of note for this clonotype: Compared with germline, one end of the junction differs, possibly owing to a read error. This CDR3 reads CASSLGLGNQPQHF. CDR3 in DNA: TGTGCCAGCAGCTTGGGTCTAGGCAATCAGCCCCAGCATTTT. This chain connects TRBV5-1 to TRBJ1-5; D not resolved. This CDR3 contains 14 residues. Germline CDR1 reads SGHRS; CDR2 reads YFSETQ.

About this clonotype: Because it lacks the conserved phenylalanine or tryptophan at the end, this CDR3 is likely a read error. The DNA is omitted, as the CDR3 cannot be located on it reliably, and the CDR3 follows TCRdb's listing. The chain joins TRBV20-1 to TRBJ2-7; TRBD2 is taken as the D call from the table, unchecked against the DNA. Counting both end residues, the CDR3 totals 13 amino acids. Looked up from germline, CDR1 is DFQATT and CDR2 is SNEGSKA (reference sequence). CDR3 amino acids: CSAETSGRGEQCL.

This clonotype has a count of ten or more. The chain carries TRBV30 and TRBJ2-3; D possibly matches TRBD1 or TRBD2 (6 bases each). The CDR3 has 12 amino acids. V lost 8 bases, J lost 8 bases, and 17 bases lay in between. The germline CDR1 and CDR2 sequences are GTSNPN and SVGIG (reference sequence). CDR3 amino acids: CAQGRDWGTQYF. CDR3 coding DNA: TGTGCCCAGGGGCGGGATTGGGGTACGCAGTATTTT.

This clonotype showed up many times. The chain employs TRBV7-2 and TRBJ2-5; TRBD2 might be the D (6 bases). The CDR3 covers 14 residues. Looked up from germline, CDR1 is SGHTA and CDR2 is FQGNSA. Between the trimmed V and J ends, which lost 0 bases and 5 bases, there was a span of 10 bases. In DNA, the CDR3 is TGTGCCAGCAGCTTAGCGCGGGGTTCGGAGACCCAGTACTTC. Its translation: CASSLARGSETQYF. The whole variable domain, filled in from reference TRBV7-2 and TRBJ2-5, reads GAGVSQSPSNKVTEKGKDVELRCDPISGHTALYWYRQSLGQGLEFLIYFQGNSAPDKSGLPSDRFSAERTGGSVSTLTIQRTQQEDSAVYLCASSLARGSETQYFGPGTRLLVL.

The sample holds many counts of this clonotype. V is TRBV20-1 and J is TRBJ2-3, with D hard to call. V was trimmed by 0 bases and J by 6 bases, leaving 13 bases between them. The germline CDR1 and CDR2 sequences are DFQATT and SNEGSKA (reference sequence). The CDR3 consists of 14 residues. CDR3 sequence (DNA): TGCAGTGCTAGAGATATGAGGCGGACGGATACGCAGTATTTT. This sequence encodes CSARDMRRTDTQYF.

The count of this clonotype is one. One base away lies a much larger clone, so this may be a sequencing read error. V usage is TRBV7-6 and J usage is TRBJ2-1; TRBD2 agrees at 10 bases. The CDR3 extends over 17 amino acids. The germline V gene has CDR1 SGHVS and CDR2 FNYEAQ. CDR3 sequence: CASSRVSLAGEYNERFF. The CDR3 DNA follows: TGTGCCAGCAGCCGAGTCTCCCTAGCGGGAGAATACAATGAGCGGTTCTTC. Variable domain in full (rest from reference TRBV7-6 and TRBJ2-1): GAGVSQSPRYKVTKRGQDVALRCDPISGHVSLYWYRQALGQGPEFLTYFNYEAQQDKSGLPNDRFSAERPEGSISTLTIQRTEQRDSAMYRCASSRVSLAGEYNERFFGPGTRLTVL.

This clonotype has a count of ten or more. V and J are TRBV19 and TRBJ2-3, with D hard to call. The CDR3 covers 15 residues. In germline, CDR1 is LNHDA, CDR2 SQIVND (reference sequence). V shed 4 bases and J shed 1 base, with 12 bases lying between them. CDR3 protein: CASSTSTGRTDTQYF. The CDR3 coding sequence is TGTGCCAGTAGTACGTCTACGGGCCGCACAGATACGCAGTATTTT. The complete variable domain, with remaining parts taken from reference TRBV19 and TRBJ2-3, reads DGGITQSPKYLFRKEGQNVTLSCEQNLNHDAMYWYRQDPGQGLRLIYYSQIVNDFQKGDIAEGYSVSREKKESFPLTVTSAQKNPTAFYLCASSTSTGRTDTQYFGPGTRLTVL.

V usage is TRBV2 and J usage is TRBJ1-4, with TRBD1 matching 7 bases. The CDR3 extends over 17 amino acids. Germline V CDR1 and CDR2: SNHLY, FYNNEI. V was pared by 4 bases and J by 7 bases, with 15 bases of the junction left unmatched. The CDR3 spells CASSVGDRDRDGEKLFF. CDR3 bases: TGTGCCAGCAGTGTCGGTGATAGGGACAGAGACGGTGAAAAACTGTTTTTT.

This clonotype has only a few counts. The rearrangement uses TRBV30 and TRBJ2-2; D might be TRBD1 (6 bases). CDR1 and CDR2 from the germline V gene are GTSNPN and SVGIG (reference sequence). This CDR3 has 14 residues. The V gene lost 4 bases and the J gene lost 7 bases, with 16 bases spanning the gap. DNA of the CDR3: TGTGCCTGGACCCCTCCGGGACACTACGGGGAGCTGTTTTTT. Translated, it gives CAWTPPGHYGELFF.

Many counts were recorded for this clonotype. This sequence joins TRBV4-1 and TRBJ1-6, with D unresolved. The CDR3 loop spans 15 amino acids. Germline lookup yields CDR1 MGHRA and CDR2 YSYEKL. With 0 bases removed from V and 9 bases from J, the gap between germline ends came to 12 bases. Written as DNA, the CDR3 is TGCGCCAGCAGCCAAGAATCCCTGAGTGGTTCACCCCTCCACTTT. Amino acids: CASSQESLSGSPLHF.

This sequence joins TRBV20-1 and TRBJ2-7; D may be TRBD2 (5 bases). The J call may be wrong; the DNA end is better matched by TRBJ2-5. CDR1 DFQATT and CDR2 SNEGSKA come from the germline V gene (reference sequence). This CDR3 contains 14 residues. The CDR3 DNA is TGCAGTGCTAGCGAGGGAGCCCCGTCACGGACCCAGTACTTC. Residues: CSASEGAPSRTQYF.

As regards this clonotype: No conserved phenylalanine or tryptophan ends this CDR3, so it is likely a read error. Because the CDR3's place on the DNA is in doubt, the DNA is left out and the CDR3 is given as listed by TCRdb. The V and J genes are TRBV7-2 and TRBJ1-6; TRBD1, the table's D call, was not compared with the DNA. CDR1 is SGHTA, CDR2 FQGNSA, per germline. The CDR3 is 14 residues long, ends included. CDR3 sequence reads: CASSLGTGGAPLYL.

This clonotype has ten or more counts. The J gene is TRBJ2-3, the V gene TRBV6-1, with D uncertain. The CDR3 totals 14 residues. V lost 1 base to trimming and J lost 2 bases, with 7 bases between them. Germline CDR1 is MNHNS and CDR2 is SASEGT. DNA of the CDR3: TGTGCCAGCAGTGAAGGGTCCATCACAGATACGCAGTATTTT. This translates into CASSEGSITDTQYF.

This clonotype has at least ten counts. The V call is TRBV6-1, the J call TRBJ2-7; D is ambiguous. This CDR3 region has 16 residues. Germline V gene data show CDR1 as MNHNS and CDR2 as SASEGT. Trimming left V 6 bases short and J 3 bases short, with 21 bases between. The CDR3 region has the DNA TGTGCCAGCAGAGGCTCTTCGTCACGGGTCGGCTACGAGCAGTACTTC. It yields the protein CASRGSSSRVGYEQYF.